Listed below are T cell receptor beta chains from one sample, sequenced in a study of blood T cell repertoires in COVID-19. Sequencing used immunoSEQ multiplex PCR; TCRdb keeps in-frame clones, though not all of them. Found here are over 65,000 clones, around nine tenths of them singletons; the top ten hold roughly 4.4%. The specimen was peripheral blood. The source of these receptors is a man aged 50-59 years with active COVID-19. Each CDR3 is given with its conserved first and last residue. The D gene is left open where the match is weak. Clone size, where shown, is once, few, many, or a class for clones that have expanded.

j_call d_call clone_size v_call cdr3_nt cdr3_aa
TRBJ2-7 - - TRBV2 TGTGCCAGCCATGCAGACCCGGCCGGGTACGAGCAGTACTTC CASHADPAGYEQYF
TRBJ2-1 - - TRBV15 TGTGCCACCAGCAGGACCCGGGAGAACAATGAGCAGTTCTTC CATSRTRENNEQFF
TRBJ1-1 - few TRBV11-2 TGTGCCAGCAGCCGGGGCACTGAAGCTTTCTTT CASSRGTEAFF
TRBJ1-5 TRBD1 - TRBV5-6 TGTGCCAGCAGCTTCCGGGACAGGGGGCAGCCCCAGCATTTT CASSFRDRGQPQHF
TRBJ2-1 TRBD1 - TRBV20-1 TGCAGTGCTAGACAGGGGGATGAGCAGTTCTTC CSARQGDEQFF
TRBJ2-3 - - TRBV9 TGTGCCAGCAGCGTAGTGGACATCACAGATACGCAGTATTTT CASSVVDITDTQYF
TRBJ1-1 - - TRBV29-1 TGCAGCGTTGAGAGGCAGGAGGGGACTGAAGCTTTCTTT CSVERQEGTEAFF
TRBJ2-3 - - TRBV5-1 TGCGCCAGCAGCTTGGGGGCGTTGGAGGGCACAGATACGCAGTATTTT CASSLGALEGTDTQYF
TRBJ2-3 - - TRBV5-5 TGTGCCAGCAGCAGGACAAGGATAACAGATACGCAGTATTTT CASSRTRITDTQYF
TRBJ2-6 - - TRBV4-1 TGCGCCAGCAGCGCTCGACAGGTCTCTGGGGCCAACGTCCTGACTTTC CASSARQVSGANVLTF
TRBJ2-7 - - TRBV7-2 TGTGCCAGCTCAGGGGCGATCCCCTACGAGCAGTACTTC CASSGAIPYEQYF
TRBJ1-2 - - TRBV24-1 TGTGCCACCAGGCCTGGGGACTCCTATGGCTACACCTTC CATRPGDSYGYTF
TRBJ2-7 - - TRBV6-1 TGTGCCAGCAGTGAACCCGGAGATAGGATCTCCTACGAGCAGTACTTC CASSEPGDRISYEQYF
TRBJ2-1 - - TRBV3-1/TRBV3-2 TGTGCCAGCAGCCAAGGTTTTGGGACTTACAATGAGCAGTTCTTC CASSQGFGTYNEQFF
TRBJ1-2 - - TRBV19 TGTGCCAGTAGTATAAAGGTACAGAGTGGGGGCTACACCTTC CASSIKVQSGGYTF
TRBJ1-5 TRBD1 many TRBV27 TGTGCCAGCAGTCCAAAGACAGGGGGCCGCCCTCAGCCCCAGCATTTT CASSPKTGGRPQPQHF
TRBJ2-7 - - TRBV28 TGTGCCAGCACTCTAAGGGGTGTTCGGTACGAGCAGTACTTC CASTLRGVRYEQYF
TRBJ2-3 TRBD2 - TRBV5-1 TGCGCCAGCAGGACTAGCGGTACGCCAAATTCGATGCATACGCAGTATTTT CASRTSGTPNSMHTQYF
TRBJ1-2 - - TRBV12-1 TGTGCCAGCACCAGACAGGTTGGTAACTATGGCTACACCTTC CASTRQVGNYGYTF
TRBJ2-1 - once TRBV6-2/TRBV6-3 TGTGCCAGCAGCCTCGGACTGGGGCAGTTCTTC CASSLGLGQFF
TRBJ1-1 TRBD1 - TRBV10-3 TGTGCCATCAGTGACGGGGAGACAGGGTGGTCCACTGAAGCTTTCTTT CAISDGETGWSTEAFF
TRBJ1-5 TRBD1 - TRBV6-5 TGTGCCAGCAGAGTCCTGACAGGGGCAAATCAGCCCCAGCATTTT CASRVLTGANQPQHF
TRBJ2-1 TRBD2 - TRBV30 TGTGCCTGGAGTGTATGGAGCGGGACTAGCGGATACAATGAGCAGTTCTTC CAWSVWSGTSGYNEQFF
TRBJ2-2 - - TRBV10-1 TGCGCCAGCAGTTCGAGGGACGGGAGAGCGGACACCGGGGAGCTGTTTTTT CASSSRDGRADTGELFF
TRBJ1-2 - - TRBV9 TGTGCCAGCAGCCCCGAGGCATTTGGGGGCTACACCTTC CASSPEAFGGYTF
TRBJ1-6 - once TRBV7-2 TGTGCCAGCAGCTTAGGGGCCAATTCACCCCTCCACTTT CASSLGANSPLHF
TRBJ2-7 TRBD2 - TRBV19 TGTGCCAGTAGGGTCGGGGGGGATCCCACCTACGAGCAGTACTTC CASRVGGDPTYEQYF
TRBJ2-2 TRBD1 - TRBV19 TGTGCCAGTAGATTTCCAGGGGGGAACACCGGGGAGCTGTTTTTT CASRFPGGNTGELFF
TRBJ2-2 TRBD2 - TRBV7-2 TGTGCCAGCAGTCAGGGACTAGCGAACACCGGGGAGCTGTTTTTT CASSQGLANTGELFF
TRBJ1-1 TRBD1 - TRBV29-1 TGCAGCGTTGGGACAGGGCCTGAAGCTTTCTTT CSVGTGPEAFF
TRBJ2-1 TRBD1 - TRBV5-1 TGCGCCAGCAGCTGGGACAGGGTCTCGTACGAGCAGTTCTTC CASSWDRVSYEQFF
TRBJ1-1 - - TRBV18 TGTGCCAGCTCACCCAAGAACACTGAAGCTTTCTTT CASSPKNTEAFF
TRBJ2-1 TRBD2 - TRBV24-1 TGTGCCACCAGTGATCCCGGACTAGCGGGAGTTGAGCAGTTCTTC CATSDPGLAGVEQFF
TRBJ1-5 - - TRBV6-2/TRBV6-3 TGTGCCAGCAGTGCCCGGCAGGTCAATCAGCCCCAGCATTTT CASSARQVNQPQHF
TRBJ1-4 TRBD1 - TRBV28 TGTGCCAGCAGTCTACAGGGGGCAACTAATGAAAAACTGTTTTTT CASSLQGATNEKLFF
TRBJ2-5 TRBD2 - TRBV27 TGTGCCAGCAGTTTATGGGCTAGCGGGGGGGAAAGACTGGAGACCCAGTACTTC CASSLWASGGERLETQYF
TRBJ2-1 TRBD2 - TRBV7-2 TGTGCCAGCAGCCTGGGCCCTAGCGGGAGTGAGCAGTTCTTC CASSLGPSGSEQFF
TRBJ1-1 - - TRBV12-3/TRBV12-4 TGTGCCAGCAGCGCCAGGGTTTCTGAAGCTTTCTTT CASSARVSEAFF
TRBJ2-7 - - TRBV6-2/TRBV6-3 TGTGCCAGCAGCCTACTAAACGAGCAGTACTTC CASSLLNEQYF
TRBJ2-3 - once TRBV6-5 TGTGCCAGCACTGGCGGGATCCGTGATACGCAGTATTTT CASTGGIRDTQYF
TRBJ2-2 TRBD1 - TRBV27 TGTGCCACCACGAAAGCGGGACAGGGGAAAACCGGGGAGCTGTTTTTT CATTKAGQGKTGELFF
TRBJ1-6 TRBD1 - TRBV5-1 TGCGCCAGCAGCTTGGAGGCGGGACAGCCGAATTCACCCCTCCACTTT CASSLEAGQPNSPLHF
TRBJ1-1 TRBD1 - TRBV6-1 TGTGCCAGCAGTGAAGACAGGGGAGACACTGAAGCTTTCTTT CASSEDRGDTEAFF
TRBJ1-4 - once TRBV19 TGTGCCAGTAGTATAGAAAGTCCGCGGGGCGAAAAACTGTTTTTT CASSIESPRGEKLFF
TRBJ1-3 - - TRBV18 TGTGCCAGCTCTCCTGCGGCAGCGGGAAACACCATATATTTT CASSPAAAGNTIYF
TRBJ1-6 - - TRBV2 TGTGCCAGCGGCCTAGCGACCGGGAGCGCATCACCCCTCCACTTT CASGLATGSASPLHF
TRBJ2-6 TRBD1 once TRBV14 TGTGCCAGCAGATCCGGGACAGCTTACTCTGGGGCCAACGTCCTGACTTTC CASRSGTAYSGANVLTF
TRBJ1-2 - - TRBV28 TGTGCCAGCAGTTCACAGGGAAACTATGGCTACACCTTC CASSSQGNYGYTF
TRBJ2-1 TRBD2 - TRBV4-1 TGCGCCAGCAGCCAATCACTAGCGATCTCCTACAATGAGCAGTTCTTC CASSQSLAISYNEQFF
TRBJ1-1 - once TRBV6-2/TRBV6-3 TGTGCCAGCAGCCATACATTGGGGGGCACTGAAGCTTTCTTT CASSHTLGGTEAFF
TRBJ2-1 TRBD2 - TRBV5-1 TGCGCCAGCAGCTTGAGAGGGCAGCGGGAGGGCCGCTATAGCTCCTACAATGAGCAGTTCTTC CASSLRGQREGRYSSYNEQFF
TRBJ1-5 - - TRBV28 TGTGCCAGCAGTCCCATGCGGTCAACTCAGCCCCAGCATTTT CASSPMRSTQPQHF
TRBJ2-7 - - TRBV5-1 TGCGCCAGCAGCACACCTGTGGGGGCCGAGCAGTACTTC CASSTPVGAEQYF
TRBJ2-4 - - TRBV2 TGTGCCAGCAGCCGTAGCGTCGCCAAAAACATTCAGTACTTC CASSRSVAKNIQYF
TRBJ1-2 TRBD1 - TRBV25-1 TGTGCCAGCAGTGCTCCAGAGACAGGGAACTATGGCTACACCTTC CASSAPETGNYGYTF
TRBJ1-2 TRBD1 - TRBV28 TGTGCCAGCGACGGACAGGGGAGGTATGGCTACACCTTC CASDGQGRYGYTF
TRBJ2-1 TRBD2 - TRBV2 TGTGCCAGCCAAGACCCAACAGGGAATAGCGGGAGTTTCGAGCAGTTCTTC CASQDPTGNSGSFEQFF
TRBJ1-6 TRBD1 - TRBV27 TGTGCCAGCAGTTCCCCCGCGCAGGGGGCGGATAATTCACCCCTCCACTTT CASSSPAQGADNSPLHF
TRBJ2-1 TRBD1 - TRBV7-6 TGTGCCAGCAGCCTAGACAGGGGCTCCTACAATGAGCAGTTCTTC CASSLDRGSYNEQFF